Many counts were recorded for the clone carrying this T cell receptor (beta chain). A universal primer site arose from template switching, and cDNA bore unique molecular identifiers. TCRdb passed the 5' RACE reads through MiXCR, listing each CDR3 protein once. Here the sample spans around 670,000 distinct CDR3 sequences, roughly 6.2% being singletons. This CDR3 is 16 amino acids long. The V gene's germline CDR1 is DFQATT and CDR2 SNEGSKA (reference sequence). V lost 3 bases and J lost 2, with 20 bases in between. This sample is drawn from a study of identical twins. Sequenced: naive T cells sorted from blood. The chain carries TRBV20-1 and TRBJ2-7; the D gene is possibly TRBD1 (6 bases). This receptor was obtained from a man between 18 and 35 years old in good health. The CDR3 sequence is CSASGSSGRGPYEQYF. DNA of the CDR3: TGCAGTGCTAGTGGCTCGTCCGGCAGGGGTCCCTACGAGCAGTACTTC.